This note documents a single T cell receptor (beta chain) sequence. The antigen is not known. Each specimen consisted of 1-10 million cryopreserved PBMC prior to extraction of DNA. These data are taken from a study of long-term antiretroviral therapy in people with HIV. Whole-study results and caveats: In HIV, the repertoires covered a tighter span of CDR3 lengths than in controls. Across all time points, the repertoire was dominated by clones that expanded before ART.

This CDR3 has 15 amino acids. In germline, CDR1 is SGHNT, CDR2 YYREEE (reference sequence). Trimming removed 1 base from V and 6 bases from J, with 11 bases in between. The immunoSEQ assay was v3.0, run at survey level. Method: immunoSEQ multiplex PCR; TCRdb's copy keeps in-frame clones and lacks some. The sample carries about 6,400 clones, roughly 80% recorded once. Here the sequenced sample was unsorted PBMCs, taken 0.5 years before starting antiretroviral therapy. The chain has TRBV5-4 and TRBJ1-6; a possible D gene is TRBD1 (5 bases). The sequence came from a man aged 35-49 years with HIV. The CDR3 bases are TGTGCCAGCAGCTTGCGGGCCGGGGCTAATTCACCCCTCCACTTT. This encodes CASSLRAGANSPLHF.